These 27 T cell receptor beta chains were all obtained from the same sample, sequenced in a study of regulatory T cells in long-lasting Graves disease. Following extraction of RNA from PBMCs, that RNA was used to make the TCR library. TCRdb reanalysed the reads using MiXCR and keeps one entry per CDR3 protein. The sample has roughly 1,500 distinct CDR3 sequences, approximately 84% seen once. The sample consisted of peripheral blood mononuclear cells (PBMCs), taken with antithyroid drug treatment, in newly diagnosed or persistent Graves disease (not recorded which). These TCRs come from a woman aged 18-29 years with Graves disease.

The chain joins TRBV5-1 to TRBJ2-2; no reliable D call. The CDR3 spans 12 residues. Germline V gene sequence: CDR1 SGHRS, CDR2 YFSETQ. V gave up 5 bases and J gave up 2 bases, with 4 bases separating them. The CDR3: CASRLNTGELFF. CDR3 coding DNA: TGCGCCAGCAGGTTAAACACCGGGGAGCTGTTTTTT.

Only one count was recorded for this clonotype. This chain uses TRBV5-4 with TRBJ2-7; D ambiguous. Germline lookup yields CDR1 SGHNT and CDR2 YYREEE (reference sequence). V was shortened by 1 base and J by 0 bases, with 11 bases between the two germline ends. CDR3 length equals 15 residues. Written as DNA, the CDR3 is TGTGCCAGCAGCTTGCGTCCAACCCTCTCCTACGAGCAGTACTTC. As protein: CASSLRPTLSYEQYF. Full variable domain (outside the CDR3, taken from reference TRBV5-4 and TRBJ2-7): ETGVTQSPTHLIKTRGQQVTLRCSSQSGHNTVSWYQQALGQGPQFIFQYYREEENGRGNFPPRFSGLQFPNYSSELNVNALELDDSALYLCASSLRPTLSYEQYFGPGTRLTVT.

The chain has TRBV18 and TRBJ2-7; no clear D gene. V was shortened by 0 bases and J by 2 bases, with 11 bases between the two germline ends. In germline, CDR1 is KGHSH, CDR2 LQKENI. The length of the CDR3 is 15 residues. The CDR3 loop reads CASSPPVASPYEQYF. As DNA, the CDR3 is TGTGCCAGCTCACCACCGGTTGCCAGTCCCTACGAGCAGTACTTC.

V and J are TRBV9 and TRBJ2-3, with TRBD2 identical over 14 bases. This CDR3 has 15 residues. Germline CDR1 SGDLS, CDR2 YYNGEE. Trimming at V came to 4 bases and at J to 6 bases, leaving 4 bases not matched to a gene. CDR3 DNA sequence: TGTGCCAGCAGCCTTGGGACTAGCGGGAGCGATACGCAGTATTTT. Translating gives CASSLGTSGSDTQYF.

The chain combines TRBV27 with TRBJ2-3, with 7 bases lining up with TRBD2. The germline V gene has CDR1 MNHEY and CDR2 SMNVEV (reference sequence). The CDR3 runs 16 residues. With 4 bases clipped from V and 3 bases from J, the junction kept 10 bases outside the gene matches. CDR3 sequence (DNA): TGTGCCAGCAGTTCCCGGATTACGGGGGGAACAGATACGCAGTATTTT. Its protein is CASSSRITGGTDTQYF.

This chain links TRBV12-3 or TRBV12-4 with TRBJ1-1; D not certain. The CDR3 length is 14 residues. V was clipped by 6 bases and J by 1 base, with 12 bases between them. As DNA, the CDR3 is TGTGCCAGCAGCGGAACTACGGCGAACACTGAAGCTTTCTTT. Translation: CASSGTTANTEAFF.

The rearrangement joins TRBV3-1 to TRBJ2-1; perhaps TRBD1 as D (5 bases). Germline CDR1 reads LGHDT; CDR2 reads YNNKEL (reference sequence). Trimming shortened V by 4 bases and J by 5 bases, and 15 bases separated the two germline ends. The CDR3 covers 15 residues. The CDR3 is CASSRSGHPNNEQFF. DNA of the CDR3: TGTGCCAGCAGCCGGAGTGGACACCCGAACAATGAGCAGTTCTTC.

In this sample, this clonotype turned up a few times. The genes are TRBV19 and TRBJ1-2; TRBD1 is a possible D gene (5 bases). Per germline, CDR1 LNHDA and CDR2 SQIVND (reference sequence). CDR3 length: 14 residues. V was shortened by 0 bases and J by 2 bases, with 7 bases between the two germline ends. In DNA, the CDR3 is TGTGCCAGTAGTATAGACTGGGGGAACTATGGCTACACCTTC. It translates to CASSIDWGNYGYTF.

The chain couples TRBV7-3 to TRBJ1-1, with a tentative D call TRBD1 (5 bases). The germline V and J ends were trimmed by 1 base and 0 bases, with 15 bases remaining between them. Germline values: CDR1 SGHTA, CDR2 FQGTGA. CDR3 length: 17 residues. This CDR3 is CASSLSPRGIMNTEAFF. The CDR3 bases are TGTGCCAGCAGCTTAAGTCCAAGGGGCATCATGAACACTGAAGCTTTCTTT.

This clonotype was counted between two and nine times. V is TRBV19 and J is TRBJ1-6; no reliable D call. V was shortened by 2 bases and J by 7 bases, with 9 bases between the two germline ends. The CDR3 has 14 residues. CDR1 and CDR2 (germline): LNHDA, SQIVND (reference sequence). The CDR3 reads CASSIKGMNSPLHF. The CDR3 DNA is TGTGCCAGTAGTATAAAGGGAATGAATTCACCCCTCCACTTT.

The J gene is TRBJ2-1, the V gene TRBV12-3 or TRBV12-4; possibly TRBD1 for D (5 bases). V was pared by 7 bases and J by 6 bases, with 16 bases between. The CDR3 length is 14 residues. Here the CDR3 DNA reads TGTGCCAGCATCTGGGGCTATCACTCCAATGAGCAGTTCTTC. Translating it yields CASIWGYHSNEQFF.

In DNA form, the CDR3 reads TGTGCCAGCAGTTACTCGCAGGTGAACTATGGCTACACCTTC. Translating it yields CASSYSQVNYGYTF. The chain has TRBV6-2 or TRBV6-3 and TRBJ1-2; D not resolved. This CDR3 has 14 amino acids. V gave up 0 bases and J gave up 2 bases, with 7 bases separating them. Germline loops: CDR1 MNHEY, CDR2 SVGEGT.

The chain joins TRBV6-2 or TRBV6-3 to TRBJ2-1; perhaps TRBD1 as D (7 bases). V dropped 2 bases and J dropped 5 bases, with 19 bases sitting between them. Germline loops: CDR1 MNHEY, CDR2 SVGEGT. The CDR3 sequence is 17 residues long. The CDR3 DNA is TGTGCCAGCAGTTACGAGGGGGCCAGGGAGGATGACAATGAGCAGTTCTTC. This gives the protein CASSYEGAREDDNEQFF.

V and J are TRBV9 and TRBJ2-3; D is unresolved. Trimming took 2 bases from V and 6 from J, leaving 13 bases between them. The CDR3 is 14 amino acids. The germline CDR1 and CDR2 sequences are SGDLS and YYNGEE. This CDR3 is CASSVGTLRDTQYF. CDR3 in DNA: TGTGCCAGCAGCGTGGGAACCCTCAGGGATACGCAGTATTTT.

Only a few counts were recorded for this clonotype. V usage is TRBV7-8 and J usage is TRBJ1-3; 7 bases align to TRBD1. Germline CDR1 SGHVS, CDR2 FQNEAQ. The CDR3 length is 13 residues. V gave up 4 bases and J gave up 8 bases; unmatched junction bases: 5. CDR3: CASSSYRGDTIYF. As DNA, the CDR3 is TGTGCCAGCAGCTCCTACAGGGGTGACACCATATATTTT.

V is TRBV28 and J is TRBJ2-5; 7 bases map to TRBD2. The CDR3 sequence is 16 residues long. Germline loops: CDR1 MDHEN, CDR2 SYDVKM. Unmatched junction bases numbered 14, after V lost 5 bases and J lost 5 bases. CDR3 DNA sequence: TGTGCCAGCAGTCCTAACTGGGGCGGGAGTTTCGAGACCCAGTACTTC. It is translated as CASSPNWGGSFETQYF.

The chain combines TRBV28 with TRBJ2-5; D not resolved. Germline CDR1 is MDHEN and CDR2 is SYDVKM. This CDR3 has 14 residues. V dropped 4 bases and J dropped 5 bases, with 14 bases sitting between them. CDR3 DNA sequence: TGTGCCAGCAGTTCGTCGGCGGCCTGGGAGACCCAGTACTTC. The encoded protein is CASSSSAAWETQYF.

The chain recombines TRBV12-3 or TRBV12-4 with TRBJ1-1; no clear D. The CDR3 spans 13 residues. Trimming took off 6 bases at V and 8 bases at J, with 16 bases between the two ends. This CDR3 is CASRAPNRHEAFF. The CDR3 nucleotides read TGTGCCAGCAGAGCCCCAAATCGGCACGAAGCTTTCTTT.

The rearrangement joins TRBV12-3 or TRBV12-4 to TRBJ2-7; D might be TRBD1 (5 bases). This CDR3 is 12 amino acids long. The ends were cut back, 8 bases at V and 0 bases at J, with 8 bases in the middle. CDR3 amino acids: CASGHRSYEQYF. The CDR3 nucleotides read TGTGCCAGCGGACACCGCTCCTACGAGCAGTACTTC.

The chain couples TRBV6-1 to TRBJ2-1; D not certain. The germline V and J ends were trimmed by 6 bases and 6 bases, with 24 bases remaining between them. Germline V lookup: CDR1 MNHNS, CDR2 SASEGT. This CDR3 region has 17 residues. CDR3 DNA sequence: TGTGCCAGCAGGCCCAAACGTCCTTTAGGGCTATCCAATGAGCAGTTCTTC. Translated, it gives CASRPKRPLGLSNEQFF.

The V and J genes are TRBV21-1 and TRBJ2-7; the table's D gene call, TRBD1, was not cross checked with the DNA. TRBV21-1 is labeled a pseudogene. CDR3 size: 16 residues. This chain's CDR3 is CASSNSTGKITYEQYV. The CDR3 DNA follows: TGTGCCAGCAGCAATTCGACAGGAAAGATAACCTACGAGCAGTACGTC.

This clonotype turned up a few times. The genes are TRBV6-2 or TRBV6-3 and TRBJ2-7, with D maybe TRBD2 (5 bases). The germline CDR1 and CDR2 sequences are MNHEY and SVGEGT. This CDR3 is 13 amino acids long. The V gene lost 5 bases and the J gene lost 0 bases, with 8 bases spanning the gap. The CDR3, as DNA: TGTGCCAGCAGTCCGGGATACTCCTACGAGCAGTACTTC. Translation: CASSPGYSYEQYF.

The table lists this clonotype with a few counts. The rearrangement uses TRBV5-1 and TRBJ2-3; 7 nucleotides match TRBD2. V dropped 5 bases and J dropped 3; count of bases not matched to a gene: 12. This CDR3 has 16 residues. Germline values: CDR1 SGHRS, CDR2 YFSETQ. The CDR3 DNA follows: TGCGCCAGCAGGCCAGGGTCTAGCGGTATTACAGATACGCAGTATTTT. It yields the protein CASRPGSSGITDTQYF.

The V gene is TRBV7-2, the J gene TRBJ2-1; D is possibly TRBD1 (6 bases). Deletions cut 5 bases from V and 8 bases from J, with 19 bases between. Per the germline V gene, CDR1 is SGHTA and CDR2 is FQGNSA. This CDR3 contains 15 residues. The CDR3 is CASSPQGNRYYEQFF. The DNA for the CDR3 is TGTGCCAGCAGCCCACAGGGTAATCGGTACTATGAGCAGTTCTTC.

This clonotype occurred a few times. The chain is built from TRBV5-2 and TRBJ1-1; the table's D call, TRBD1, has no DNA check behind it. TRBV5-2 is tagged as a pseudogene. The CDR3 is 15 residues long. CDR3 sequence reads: CASSLTVRGWTEAFF. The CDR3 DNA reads TGTGCCAGCAGCTTGACGGTCAGGGGGTGGACTGAAGCTTTCTTT.

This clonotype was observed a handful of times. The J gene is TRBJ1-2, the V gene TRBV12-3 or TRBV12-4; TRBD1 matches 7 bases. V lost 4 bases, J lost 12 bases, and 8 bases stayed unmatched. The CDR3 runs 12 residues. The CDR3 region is CASSSDRESHTF. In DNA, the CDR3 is TGTGCCAGCAGTTCCGACAGGGAGAGTCACACCTTC.

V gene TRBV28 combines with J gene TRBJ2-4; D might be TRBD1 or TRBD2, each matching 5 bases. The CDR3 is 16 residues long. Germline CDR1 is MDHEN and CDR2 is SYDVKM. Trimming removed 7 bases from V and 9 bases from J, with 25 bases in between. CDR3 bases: TGTGCCAGCACCCCTCTAAAGGGGAGTGAATTGGGCATTCAGTACTTC. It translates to CASTPLKGSELGIQYF.